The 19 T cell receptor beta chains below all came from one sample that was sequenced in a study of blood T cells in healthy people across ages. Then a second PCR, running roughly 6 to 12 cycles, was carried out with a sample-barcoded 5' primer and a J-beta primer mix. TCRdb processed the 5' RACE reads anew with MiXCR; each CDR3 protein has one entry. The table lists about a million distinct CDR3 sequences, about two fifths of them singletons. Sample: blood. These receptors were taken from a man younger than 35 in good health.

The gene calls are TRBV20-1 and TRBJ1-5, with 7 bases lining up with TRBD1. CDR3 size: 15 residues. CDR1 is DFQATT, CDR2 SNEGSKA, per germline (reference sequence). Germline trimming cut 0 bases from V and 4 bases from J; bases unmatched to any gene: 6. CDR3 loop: CSARDPSRGNQPQHF. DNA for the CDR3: TGCAGTGCTAGAGATCCAAGCAGGGGGAATCAGCCCCAGCATTTT.

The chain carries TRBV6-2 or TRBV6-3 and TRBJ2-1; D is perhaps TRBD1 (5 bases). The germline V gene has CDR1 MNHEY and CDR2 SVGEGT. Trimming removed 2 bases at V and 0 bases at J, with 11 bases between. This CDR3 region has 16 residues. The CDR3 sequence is CASSYRQLSSYNEQFF. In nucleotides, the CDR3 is TGTGCCAGCAGTTACCGACAGCTGAGCTCCTACAATGAGCAGTTCTTC.

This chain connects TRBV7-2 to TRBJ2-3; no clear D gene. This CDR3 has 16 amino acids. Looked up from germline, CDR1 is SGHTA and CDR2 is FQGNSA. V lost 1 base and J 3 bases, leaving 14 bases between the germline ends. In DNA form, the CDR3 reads TGTGCCAGCAGCTTAGAGAACAATCCTGCAACAGATACGCAGTATTTT. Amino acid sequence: CASSLENNPATDTQYF.

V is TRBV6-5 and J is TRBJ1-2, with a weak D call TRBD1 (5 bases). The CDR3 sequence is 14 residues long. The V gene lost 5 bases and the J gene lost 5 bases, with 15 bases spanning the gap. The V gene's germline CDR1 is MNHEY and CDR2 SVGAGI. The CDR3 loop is CASSDGGGGYGYTF. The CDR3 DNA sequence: TGTGCCAGCAGTGACGGCGGCGGGGGGTATGGCTACACCTTC.

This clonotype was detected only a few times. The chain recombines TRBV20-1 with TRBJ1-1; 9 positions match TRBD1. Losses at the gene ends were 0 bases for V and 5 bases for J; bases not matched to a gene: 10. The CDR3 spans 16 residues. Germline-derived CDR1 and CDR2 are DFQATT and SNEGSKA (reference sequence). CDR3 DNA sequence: TGCAGTGCTAGAGATCACGTGAACAGGGGGCGGACTGAAGCTTTCTTT. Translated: CSARDHVNRGRTEAFF.

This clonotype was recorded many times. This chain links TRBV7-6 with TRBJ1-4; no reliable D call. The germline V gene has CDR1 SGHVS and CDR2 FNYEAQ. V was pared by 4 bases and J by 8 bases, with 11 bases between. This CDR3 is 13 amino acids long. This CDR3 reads CASSSHPEEKLFF. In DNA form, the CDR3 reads TGTGCCAGCAGCTCCCACCCGGAGGAAAAACTGTTTTTT.

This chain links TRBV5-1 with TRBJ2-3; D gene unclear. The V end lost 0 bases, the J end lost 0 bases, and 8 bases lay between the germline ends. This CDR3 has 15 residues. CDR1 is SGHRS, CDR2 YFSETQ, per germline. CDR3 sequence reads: CASSLEAMSTDTQYF. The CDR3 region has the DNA TGCGCCAGCAGCTTGGAAGCGATGAGCACAGATACGCAGTATTTT.

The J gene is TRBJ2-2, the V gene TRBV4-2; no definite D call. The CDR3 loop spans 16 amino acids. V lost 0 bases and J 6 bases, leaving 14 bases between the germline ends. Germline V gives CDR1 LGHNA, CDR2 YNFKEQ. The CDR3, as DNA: TGTGCCAGCAGCCAAGAGGGTCTAGTGGGGTCCGGGGAGCTGTTTTTT. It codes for CASSQEGLVGSGELFF.

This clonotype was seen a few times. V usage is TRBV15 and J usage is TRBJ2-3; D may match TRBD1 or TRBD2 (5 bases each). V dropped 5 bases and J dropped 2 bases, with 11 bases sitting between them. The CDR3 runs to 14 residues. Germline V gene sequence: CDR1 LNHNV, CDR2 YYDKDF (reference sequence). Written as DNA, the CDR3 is TGTGCCACCAGCGTCTGGGACCACACAGATACGCAGTATTTT. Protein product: CATSVWDHTDTQYF.

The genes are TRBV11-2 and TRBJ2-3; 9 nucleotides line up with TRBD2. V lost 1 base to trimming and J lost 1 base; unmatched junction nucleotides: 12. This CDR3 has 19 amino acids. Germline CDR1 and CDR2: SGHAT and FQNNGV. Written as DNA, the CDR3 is TGTGCCAGCAGCTTAGGGTTCGGGGTAGCGGGGGACCGCACAGATACGCAGTATTTT. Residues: CASSLGFGVAGDRTDTQYF.

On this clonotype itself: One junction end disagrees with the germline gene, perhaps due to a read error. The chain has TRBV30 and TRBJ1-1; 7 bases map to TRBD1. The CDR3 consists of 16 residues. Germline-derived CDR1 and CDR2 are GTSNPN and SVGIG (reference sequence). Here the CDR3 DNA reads TGTGTCTGGAGTGGGGTTGCCACAGGGGAGGGAACTGAAGCTTTCTTT. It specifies CVWSGVATGEGTEAFF.

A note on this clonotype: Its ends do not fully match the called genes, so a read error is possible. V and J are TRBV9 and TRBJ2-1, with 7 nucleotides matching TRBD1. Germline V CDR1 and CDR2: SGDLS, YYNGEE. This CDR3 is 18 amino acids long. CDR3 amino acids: CAGSVSMIGTADYNEQFF. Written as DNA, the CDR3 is TGTGCCGGCAGCGTATCAATGATTGGGACAGCCGACTACAATGAGCAGTTCTTC.

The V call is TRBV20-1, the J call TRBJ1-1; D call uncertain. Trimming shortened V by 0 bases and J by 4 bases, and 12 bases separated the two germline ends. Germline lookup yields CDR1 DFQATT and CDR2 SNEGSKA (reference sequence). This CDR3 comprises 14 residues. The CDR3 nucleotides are TGCAGTGCTAGAGACCCGAATGGGTCCACTGAAGCTTTCTTT. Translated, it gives CSARDPNGSTEAFF.

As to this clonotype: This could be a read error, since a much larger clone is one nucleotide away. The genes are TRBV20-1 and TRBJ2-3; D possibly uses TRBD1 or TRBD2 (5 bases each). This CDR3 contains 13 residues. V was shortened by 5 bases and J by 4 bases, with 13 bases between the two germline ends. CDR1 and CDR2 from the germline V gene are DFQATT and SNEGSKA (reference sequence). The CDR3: CSAPGRSSDTQYF. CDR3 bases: TGCAGTGCTCCGGGACGCAGCTCAGATACGCAGTATTTT.

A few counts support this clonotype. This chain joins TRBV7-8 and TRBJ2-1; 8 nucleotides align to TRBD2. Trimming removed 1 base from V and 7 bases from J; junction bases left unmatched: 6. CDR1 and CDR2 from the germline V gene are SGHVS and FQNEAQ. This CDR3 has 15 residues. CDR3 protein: CASSLVPGGKNEQFF. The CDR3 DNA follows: TGTGCCAGCAGCTTAGTACCGGGGGGGAAGAATGAGCAGTTCTTC.

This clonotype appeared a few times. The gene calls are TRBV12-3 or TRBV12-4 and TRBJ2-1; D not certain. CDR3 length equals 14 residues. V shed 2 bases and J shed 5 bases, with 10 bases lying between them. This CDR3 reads CASSLSYPDNEQFF. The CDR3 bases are TGTGCCAGCAGTTTATCCTACCCTGACAATGAGCAGTTCTTC.

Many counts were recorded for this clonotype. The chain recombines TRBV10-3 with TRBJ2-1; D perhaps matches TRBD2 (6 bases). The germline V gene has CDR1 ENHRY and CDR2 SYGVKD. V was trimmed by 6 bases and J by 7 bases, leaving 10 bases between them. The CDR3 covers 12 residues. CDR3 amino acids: CAIRGDFNEQFF. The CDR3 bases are TGTGCCATCAGGGGGGACTTTAATGAGCAGTTCTTC.

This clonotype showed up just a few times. CDR3 nucleotide sequence: TGTGCCAGCAGTGCCCTACAGGGGAATCAGCCCCAGCATTTT. Its protein product is CASSALQGNQPQHF. The V gene is TRBV12-3 or TRBV12-4, the J gene TRBJ1-5, with TRBD1 matching over 7 bases. The CDR3 contains 14 residues. V shed 5 bases and J 4 bases; nucleotides not matched to a gene: 5.

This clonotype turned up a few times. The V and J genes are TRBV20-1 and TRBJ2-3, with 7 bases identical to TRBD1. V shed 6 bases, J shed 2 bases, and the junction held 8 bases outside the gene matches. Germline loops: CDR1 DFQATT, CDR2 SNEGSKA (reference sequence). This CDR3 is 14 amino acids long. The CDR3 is CSAIPGQYTDTQYF. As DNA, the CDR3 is TGCAGTGCCATTCCGGGACAGTACACAGATACGCAGTATTTT.